This TCR beta chain appears in the sequencing data of a study of CD8+CD57+ T cells in acquired aplastic anemia. Study summary: The study obtained an average of around 2.9 ug of DNA from sorted CD4+ and CD8+ cells.

This CDR3 region has 14 residues. Germline V gene data show CDR1 as SGHVS and CDR2 as FQNEAQ. Points from the study as a whole: Twenty-nine CD8+ CDR3 sequences were shared between patients and controls.

About this clonotype: The target antigen is unknown. An end of the junction differs from the germline gene, which may be a read error.

Genomic DNA templated the TCR beta VDJ and CDR3 profiling. A single record per CDR3 protein comes from TCRdb applying MiXCR to the reads. The sample shows just over 400,000 distinct CDR3 sequences, 65% to 80% of them seen only once. The chain employs TRBV7-8 and TRBJ2-1; D is perhaps TRBD1 (5 bases). Specimen: sorted CD4+, CD8+, or CD8+CD57+ T cells (not recorded which) from PBMCs. This sequence originates from a human donor in good health, serving as a control. CDR3 DNA sequence: TGCGCCAGCAGCACCCCCGGAGAGTTATACAGGCCAGATTTC. As protein: CASSTPGELYRPDF.